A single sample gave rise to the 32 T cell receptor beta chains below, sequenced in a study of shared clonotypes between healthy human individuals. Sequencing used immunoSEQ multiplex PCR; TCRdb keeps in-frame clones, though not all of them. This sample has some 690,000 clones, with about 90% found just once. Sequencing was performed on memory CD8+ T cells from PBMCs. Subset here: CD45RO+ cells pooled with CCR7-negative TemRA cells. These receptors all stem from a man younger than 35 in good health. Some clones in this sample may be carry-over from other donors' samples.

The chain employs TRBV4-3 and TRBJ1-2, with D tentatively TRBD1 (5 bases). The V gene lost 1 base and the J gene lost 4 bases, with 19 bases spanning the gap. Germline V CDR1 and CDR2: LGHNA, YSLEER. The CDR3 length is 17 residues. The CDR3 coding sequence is TGCGCCAGCAGCCAAGGCCTTACCGGGACGTCTATCTATGGCTACACCTTC. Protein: CASSQGLTGTSIYGYTF.

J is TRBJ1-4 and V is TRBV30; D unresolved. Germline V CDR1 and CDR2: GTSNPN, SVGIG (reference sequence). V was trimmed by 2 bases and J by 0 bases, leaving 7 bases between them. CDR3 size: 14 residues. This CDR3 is CAWSPPATNEKLFF. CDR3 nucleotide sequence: TGTGCCTGGAGTCCCCCAGCAACTAATGAAAAACTGTTTTTT.

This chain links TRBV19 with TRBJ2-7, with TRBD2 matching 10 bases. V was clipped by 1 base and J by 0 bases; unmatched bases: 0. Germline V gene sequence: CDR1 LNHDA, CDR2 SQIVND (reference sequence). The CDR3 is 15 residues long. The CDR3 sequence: CASSIGTSGSYEQYF. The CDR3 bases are TGTGCCAGTAGTATAGGGACTAGCGGCTCCTACGAGCAGTACTTC. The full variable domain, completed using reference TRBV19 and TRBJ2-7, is DGGITQSPKYLFRKEGQNVTLSCEQNLNHDAMYWYRQDPGQGLRLIYYSQIVNDFQKGDIAEGYSVSREKKESFPLTVTSAQKNPTAFYLCASSIGTSGSYEQYFGPGTRLTVT.

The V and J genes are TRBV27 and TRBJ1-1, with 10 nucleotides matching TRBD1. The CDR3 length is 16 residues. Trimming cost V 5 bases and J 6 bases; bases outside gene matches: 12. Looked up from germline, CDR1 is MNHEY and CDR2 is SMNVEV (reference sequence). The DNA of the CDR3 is TGTGCCAGCAGTCCGAACCCGGGACAGGGGAAGCCTGAAGCTTTCTTT. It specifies CASSPNPGQGKPEAFF.

The CDR3: CASSEASWADGGARTQYF. Here the CDR3 DNA reads TGTGCCAGCAGTGAAGCTTCCTGGGCAGACGGGGGTGCTCGGACCCAGTACTTC. The rearrangement links TRBV6-1 to TRBJ2-5; a possible D gene is TRBD2 (6 bases). Germline V gene sequence: CDR1 MNHNS, CDR2 SASEGT. CDR3 length equals 18 residues. V was shortened by 0 bases and J by 7 bases, with 24 bases between the two germline ends.

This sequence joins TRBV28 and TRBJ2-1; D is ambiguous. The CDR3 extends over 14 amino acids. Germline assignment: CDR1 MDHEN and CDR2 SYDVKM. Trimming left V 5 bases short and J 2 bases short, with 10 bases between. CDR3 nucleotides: TGTGCCAGCAGTATGTTGAGTACCTACAATGAGCAGTTCTTC. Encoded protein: CASSMLSTYNEQFF. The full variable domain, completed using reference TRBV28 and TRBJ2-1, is DVKVTQSSRYLVKRTGEKVFLECVQDMDHENMFWYRQDPGLGLRLIYFSYDVKMKEKGDIPEGYSVSREKKERFSLILESASTNQTSMYLCASSMLSTYNEQFFGPGTRLTVL.

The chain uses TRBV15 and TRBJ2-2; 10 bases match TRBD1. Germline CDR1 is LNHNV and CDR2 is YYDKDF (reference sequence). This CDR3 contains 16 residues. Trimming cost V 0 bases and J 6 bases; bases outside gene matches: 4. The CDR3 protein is CATSRETGGLAGELFF. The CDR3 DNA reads TGTGCCACCAGCAGAGAGACAGGGGGCTTAGCCGGGGAGCTGTTTTTT.

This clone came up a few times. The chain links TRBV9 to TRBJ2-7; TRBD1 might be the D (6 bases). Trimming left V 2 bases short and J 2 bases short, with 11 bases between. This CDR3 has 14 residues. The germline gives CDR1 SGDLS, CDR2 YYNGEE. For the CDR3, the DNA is TGTGCCAGCAGCGTTCGGGACACAACCTACGAGCAGTACTTC. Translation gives CASSVRDTTYEQYF.

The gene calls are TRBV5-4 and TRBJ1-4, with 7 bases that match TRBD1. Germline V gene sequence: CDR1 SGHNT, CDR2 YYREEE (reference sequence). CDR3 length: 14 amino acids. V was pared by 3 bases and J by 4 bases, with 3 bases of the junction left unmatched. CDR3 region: CASSWDRGNEKLFF. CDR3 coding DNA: TGTGCCAGCAGCTGGGACAGAGGTAATGAAAAACTGTTTTTT.

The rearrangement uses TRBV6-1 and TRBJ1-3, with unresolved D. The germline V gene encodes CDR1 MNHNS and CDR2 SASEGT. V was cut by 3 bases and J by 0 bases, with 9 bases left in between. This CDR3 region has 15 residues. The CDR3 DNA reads TGTGCCAGCAGTGACGTGCCAGGCTCTGGAAACACCATATATTTT. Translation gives CASSDVPGSGNTIYF.

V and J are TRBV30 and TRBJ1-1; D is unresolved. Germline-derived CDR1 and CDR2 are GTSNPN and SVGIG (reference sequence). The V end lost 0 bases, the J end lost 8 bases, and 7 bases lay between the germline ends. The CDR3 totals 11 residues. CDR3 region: CAWSVTPEAFF. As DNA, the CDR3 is TGTGCCTGGAGTGTAACGCCAGAAGCTTTCTTT.

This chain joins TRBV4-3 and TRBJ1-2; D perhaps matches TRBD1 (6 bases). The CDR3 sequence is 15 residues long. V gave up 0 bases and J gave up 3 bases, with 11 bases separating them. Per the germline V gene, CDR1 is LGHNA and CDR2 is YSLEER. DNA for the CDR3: TGCGCCAGCAGCCAAGATAGGAACAGGGACTATGGCTACACCTTC. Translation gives CASSQDRNRDYGYTF.

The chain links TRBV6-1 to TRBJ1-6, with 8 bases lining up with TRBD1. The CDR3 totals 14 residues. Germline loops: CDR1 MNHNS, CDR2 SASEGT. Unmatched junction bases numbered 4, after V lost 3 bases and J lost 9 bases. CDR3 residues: CASSETGDSSPLHF. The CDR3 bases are TGTGCCAGCAGTGAGACAGGGGATAGTTCACCCCTCCACTTT.

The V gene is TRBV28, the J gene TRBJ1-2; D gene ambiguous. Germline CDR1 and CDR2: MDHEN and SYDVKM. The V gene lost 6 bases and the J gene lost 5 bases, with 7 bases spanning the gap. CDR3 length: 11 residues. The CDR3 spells CASSRGYGYTF. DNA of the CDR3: TGTGCCAGCAGCCGCGGGTATGGCTACACCTTC.

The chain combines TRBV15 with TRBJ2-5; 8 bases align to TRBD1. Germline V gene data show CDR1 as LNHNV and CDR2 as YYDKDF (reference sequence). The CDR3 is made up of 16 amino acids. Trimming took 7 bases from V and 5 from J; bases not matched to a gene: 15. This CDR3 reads CATTESRDRSSETQYF. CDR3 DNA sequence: TGTGCCACCACCGAGTCCCGGGACAGGTCGTCGGAGACCCAGTACTTC.

CDR3 sequence reads: CASSRDLGTEAFF. The CDR3 DNA follows: TGTGCCAGCAGCCGGGACCTGGGCACTGAAGCTTTCTTT. The gene calls are TRBV5-4 and TRBJ1-1; possible D gene TRBD1, 5 bases. V gave up 4 bases and J gave up 4 bases, with 11 bases separating them. Germline CDR1 SGHNT, CDR2 YYREEE (reference sequence). The CDR3 runs 13 residues.

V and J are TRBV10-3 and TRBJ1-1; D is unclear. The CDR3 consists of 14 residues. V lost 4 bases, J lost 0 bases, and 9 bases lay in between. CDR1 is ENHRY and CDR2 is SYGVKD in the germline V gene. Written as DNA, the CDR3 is TGTGCCATCAGTGCGATGGTCATGAACACTGAAGCTTTCTTT. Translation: CAISAMVMNTEAFF.

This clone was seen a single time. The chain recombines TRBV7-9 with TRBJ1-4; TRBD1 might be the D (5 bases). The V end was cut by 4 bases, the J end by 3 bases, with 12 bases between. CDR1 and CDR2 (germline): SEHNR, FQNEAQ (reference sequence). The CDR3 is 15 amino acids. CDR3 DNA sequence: TGTGCCAGCAGCTCGCACAGGACTCCTAATGAAAAACTGTTTTTT. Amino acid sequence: CASSSHRTPNEKLFF.

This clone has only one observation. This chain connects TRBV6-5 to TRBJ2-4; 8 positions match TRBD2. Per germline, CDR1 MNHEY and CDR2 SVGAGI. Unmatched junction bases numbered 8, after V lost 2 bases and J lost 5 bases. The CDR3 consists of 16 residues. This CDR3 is CASSYVFSGIENIQYF. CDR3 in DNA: TGTGCCAGCAGTTACGTTTTTAGCGGGATCGAAAACATTCAGTACTTC.

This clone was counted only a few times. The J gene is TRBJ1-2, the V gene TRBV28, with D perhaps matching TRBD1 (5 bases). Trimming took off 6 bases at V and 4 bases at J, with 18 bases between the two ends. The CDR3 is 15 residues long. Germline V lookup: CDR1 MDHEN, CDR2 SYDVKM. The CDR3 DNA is TGTGCCAGCAGCAACGCCAGGGCATACCTCTATGGCTACACCTTC. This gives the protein CASSNARAYLYGYTF.

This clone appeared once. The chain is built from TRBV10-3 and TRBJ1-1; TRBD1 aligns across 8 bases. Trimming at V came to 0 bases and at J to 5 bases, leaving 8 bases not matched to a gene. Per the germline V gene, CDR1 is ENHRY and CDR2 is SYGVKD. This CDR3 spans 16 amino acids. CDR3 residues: CAISESVQGVRTEAFF. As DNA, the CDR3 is TGTGCCATCAGTGAGTCAGTACAGGGGGTCAGGACTGAAGCTTTCTTT.

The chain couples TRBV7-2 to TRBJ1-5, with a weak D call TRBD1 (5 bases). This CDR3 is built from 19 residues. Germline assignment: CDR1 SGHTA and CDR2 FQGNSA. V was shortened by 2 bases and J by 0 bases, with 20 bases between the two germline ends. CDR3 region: CASSLITGTVLYSNQPQHF. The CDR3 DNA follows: TGTGCCAGCAGCTTAATAACCGGGACGGTACTTTATAGCAATCAGCCCCAGCATTTT.

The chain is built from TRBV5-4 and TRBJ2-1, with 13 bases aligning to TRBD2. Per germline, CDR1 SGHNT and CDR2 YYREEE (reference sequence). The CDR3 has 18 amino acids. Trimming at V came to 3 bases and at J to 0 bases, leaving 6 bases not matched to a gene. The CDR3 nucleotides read TGTGCCAGCAGCTCGGGACTAGCGGGAAGCAGCTCCTACAATGAGCAGTTCTTC. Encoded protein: CASSSGLAGSSSYNEQFF.

Here the CDR3 reads CASSWGGREIPDTQYF. The CDR3 DNA reads TGCGCCAGCAGCTGGGGCGGGCGGGAGATCCCAGATACGCAGTATTTT. This chain connects TRBV5-1 to TRBJ2-3; 7 nucleotides agree with TRBD2. Germline CDR1 and CDR2: SGHRS and YFSETQ. The CDR3 has 16 residues. V lost 3 bases, J lost 4 bases, and 11 bases stayed unmatched. Full variable domain (rest looked up from reference TRBV5-1 and TRBJ2-3): KAGVTQTPRYLIKTRGQQVTLSCSPISGHRSVSWYQQTPGQGLQFLFEYFSETQRNKGNFPGRFSGRQFSNSRSEMNVSTLELGDSALYLCASSWGGREIPDTQYFGPGTRLTVL.

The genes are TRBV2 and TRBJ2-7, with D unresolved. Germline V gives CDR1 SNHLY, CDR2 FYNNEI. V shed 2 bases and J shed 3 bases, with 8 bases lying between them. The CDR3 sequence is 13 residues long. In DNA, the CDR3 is TGTGCCAGCAGTGAAAGACCCCTCTACGAGCAGTACTTC. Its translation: CASSERPLYEQYF.

CDR3 sequence reads: CASSERIHPPADEQYF. CDR3 bases: TGCGCCAGCAGTGAAAGGATCCACCCCCCGGCGGACGAGCAGTACTTC. V is TRBV10-1 and J is TRBJ2-7; no clear D. Between the trimmed V and J ends, which lost 3 bases and 5 bases, there was a span of 20 bases. The CDR3 runs to 16 residues. Germline V gene data show CDR1 as WNHNN and CDR2 as SYGVQD (reference sequence).

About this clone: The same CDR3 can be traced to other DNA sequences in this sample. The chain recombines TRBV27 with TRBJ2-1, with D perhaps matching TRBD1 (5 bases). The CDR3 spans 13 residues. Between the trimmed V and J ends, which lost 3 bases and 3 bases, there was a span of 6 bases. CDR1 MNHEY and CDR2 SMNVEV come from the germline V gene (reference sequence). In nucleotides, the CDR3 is TGTGCCAGCAGTTTGACAGACTACAATGAGCAGTTCTTC. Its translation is CASSLTDYNEQFF.

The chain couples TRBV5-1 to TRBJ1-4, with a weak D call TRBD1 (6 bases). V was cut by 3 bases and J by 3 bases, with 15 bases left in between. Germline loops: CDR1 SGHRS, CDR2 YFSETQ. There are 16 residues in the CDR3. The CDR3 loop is CASSSVTGSPNEKLFF. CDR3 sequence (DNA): TGCGCCAGCAGCTCGGTAACAGGGTCGCCTAATGAAAAACTGTTTTTT. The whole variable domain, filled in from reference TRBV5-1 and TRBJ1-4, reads KAGVTQTPRYLIKTRGQQVTLSCSPISGHRSVSWYQQTPGQGLQFLFEYFSETQRNKGNFPGRFSGRQFSNSRSEMNVSTLELGDSALYLCASSSVTGSPNEKLFFGSGTQLSVL.

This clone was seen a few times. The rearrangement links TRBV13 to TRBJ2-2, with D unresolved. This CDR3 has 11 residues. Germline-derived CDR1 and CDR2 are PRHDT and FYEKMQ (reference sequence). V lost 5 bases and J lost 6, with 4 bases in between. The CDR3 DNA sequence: TGTGCCAGCAGCCGTCCCGGGGAGCTGTTTTTT. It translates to CASSRPGELFF.

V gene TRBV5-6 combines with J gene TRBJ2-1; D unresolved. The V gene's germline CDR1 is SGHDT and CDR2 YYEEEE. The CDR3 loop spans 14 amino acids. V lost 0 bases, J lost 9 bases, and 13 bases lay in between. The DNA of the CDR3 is TGTGCCAGCAGCTTGGCTCTACGTGGCAGTGAGCAGTTCTTC. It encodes CASSLALRGSEQFF.

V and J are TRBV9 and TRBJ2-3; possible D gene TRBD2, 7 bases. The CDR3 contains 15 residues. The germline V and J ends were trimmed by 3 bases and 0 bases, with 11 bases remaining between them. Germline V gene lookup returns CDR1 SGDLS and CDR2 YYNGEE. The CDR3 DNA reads TGTGCCAGCAGCGCGGGGGGCAGTAGCACAGATACGCAGTATTTT. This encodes CASSAGGSSTDTQYF. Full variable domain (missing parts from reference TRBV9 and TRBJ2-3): DSGVTQTPKHLITATGQRVTLRCSPRSGDLSVYWYQQSLDQGLQFLIQYYNGEERAKGNILERFSAQQFPDLHSELNLSSLELGDSALYFCASSAGGSSTDTQYFGPGTRLTVL.

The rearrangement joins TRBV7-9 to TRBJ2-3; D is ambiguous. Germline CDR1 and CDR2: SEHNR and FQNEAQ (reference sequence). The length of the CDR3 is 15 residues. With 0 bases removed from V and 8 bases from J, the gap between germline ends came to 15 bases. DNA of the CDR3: TGTGCCAGCAGCTTAGCGCTTATCGGGTTAGGTACGCAGTATTTT. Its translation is CASSLALIGLGTQYF. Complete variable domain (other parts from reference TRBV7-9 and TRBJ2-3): DTGVSQNPRHKITKRGQNVTFRCDPISEHNRLYWYRQTLGQGPEFLTYFQNEAQLEKSRLLSDRFSAERPKGSFSTLEIQRTEQGDSAMYLCASSLALIGLGTQYFGPGTRLTVL.